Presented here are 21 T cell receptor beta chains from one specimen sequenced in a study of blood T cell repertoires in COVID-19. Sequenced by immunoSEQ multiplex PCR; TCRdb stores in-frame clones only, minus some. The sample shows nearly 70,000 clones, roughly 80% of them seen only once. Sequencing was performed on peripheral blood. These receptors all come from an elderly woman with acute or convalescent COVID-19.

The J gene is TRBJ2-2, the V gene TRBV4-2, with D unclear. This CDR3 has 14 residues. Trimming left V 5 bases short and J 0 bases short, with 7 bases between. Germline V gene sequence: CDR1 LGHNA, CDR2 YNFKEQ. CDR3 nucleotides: TGTGCCAGCAGCATTGGCCCGAACACCGGGGAGCTGTTTTTT. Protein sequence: CASSIGPNTGELFF.

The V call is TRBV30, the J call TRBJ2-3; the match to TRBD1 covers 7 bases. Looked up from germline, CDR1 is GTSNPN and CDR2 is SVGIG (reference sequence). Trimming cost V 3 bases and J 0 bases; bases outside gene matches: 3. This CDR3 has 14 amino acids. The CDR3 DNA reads TGTGCCTGGAGCAGGGACAGCAGCACAGATACGCAGTATTTT. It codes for CAWSRDSSTDTQYF.

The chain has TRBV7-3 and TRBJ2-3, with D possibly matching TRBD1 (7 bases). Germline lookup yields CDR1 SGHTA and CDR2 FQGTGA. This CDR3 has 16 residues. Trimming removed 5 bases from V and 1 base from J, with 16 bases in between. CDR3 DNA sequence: TGTGCCAGCAGCCAGGGGGGCAATCGGGGCACAGATACGCAGTATTTT. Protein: CASSQGGNRGTDTQYF. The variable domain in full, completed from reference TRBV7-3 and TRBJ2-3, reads GAGVSQTPSNKVTEKGKYVELRCDPISGHTALYWYRQSLGQGPEFLIYFQGTGAADDSGLPNDRFFAVRPEGSVSTLKIQRTERGDSAVYLCASSQGGNRGTDTQYFGPGTRLTVL.

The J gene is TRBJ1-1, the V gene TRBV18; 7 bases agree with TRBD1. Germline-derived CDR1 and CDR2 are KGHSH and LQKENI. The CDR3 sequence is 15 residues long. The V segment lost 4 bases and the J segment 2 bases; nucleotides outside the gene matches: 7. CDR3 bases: TGTGCCAGCTCACGGTCAGGGGGTGCAAACACTGAAGCTTTCTTT. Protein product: CASSRSGGANTEAFF. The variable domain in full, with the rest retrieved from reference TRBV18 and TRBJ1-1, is NAGVMQNPRHLVRRRGQEARLRCSPMKGHSHVYWYRQLPEEGLKFMVYLQKENIIDESGMPKERFSAEFPKEGPSILRIQQVVRGDSAAYFCASSRSGGANTEAFFGQGTRLTVV.

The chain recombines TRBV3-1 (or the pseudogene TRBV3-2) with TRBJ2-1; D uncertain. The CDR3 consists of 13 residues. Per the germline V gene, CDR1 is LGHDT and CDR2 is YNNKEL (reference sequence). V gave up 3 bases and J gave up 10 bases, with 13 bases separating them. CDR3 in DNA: TGTGCCAGCAGCCATTCCCGGAGCGTGGAGCAGTTCTTC. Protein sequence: CASSHSRSVEQFF.

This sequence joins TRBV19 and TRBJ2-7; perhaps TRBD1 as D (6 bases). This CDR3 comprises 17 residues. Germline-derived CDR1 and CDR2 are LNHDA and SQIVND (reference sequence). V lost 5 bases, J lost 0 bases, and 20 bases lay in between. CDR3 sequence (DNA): TGTGCCAGTAGTCCCCCCCGGCAGGGGCCAACCTCCTACGAGCAGTACTTC. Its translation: CASSPPRQGPTSYEQYF. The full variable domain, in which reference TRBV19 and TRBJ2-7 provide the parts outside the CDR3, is DGGITQSPKYLFRKEGQNVTLSCEQNLNHDAMYWYRQDPGQGLRLIYYSQIVNDFQKGDIAEGYSVSREKKESFPLTVTSAQKNPTAFYLCASSPPRQGPTSYEQYFGPGTRLTVT.

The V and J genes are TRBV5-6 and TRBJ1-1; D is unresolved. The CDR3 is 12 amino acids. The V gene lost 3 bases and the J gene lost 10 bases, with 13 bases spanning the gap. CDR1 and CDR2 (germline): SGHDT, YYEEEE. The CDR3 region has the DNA TGTGCCAGCAGCTCGAGGGCCCCTCCAGCTTTCTTT. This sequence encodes CASSSRAPPAFF. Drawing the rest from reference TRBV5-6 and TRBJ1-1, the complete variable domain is DAGVTQSPTHLIKTRGQQVTLRCSPKSGHDTVSWYQQALGQGPQFIFQYYEEEERQRGNFPDRFSGHQFPNYSSELNVNALLLGDSALYLCASSSRAPPAFFGQGTRLTVV.

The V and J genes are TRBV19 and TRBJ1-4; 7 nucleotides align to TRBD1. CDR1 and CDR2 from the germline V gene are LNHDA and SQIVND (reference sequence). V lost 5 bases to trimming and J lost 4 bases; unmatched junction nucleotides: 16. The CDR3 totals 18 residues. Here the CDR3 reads CASSHPTLGTAFNEKLFF. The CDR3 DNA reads TGTGCCAGTAGTCATCCGACCCTAGGGACAGCTTTTAATGAAAAACTGTTTTTT.

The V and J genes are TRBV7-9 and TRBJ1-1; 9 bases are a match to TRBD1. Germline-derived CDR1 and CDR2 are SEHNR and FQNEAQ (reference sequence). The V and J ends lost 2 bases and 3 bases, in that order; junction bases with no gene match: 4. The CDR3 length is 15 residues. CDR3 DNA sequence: TGTGCCAGCAGCTTACGACAGGGGGAGGACACTGAAGCTTTCTTT. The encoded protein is CASSLRQGEDTEAFF. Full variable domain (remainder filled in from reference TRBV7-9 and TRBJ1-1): DTGVSQNPRHKITKRGQNVTFRCDPISEHNRLYWYRQTLGQGPEFLTYFQNEAQLEKSRLLSDRFSAERPKGSFSTLEIQRTEQGDSAMYLCASSLRQGEDTEAFFGQGTRLTVV.

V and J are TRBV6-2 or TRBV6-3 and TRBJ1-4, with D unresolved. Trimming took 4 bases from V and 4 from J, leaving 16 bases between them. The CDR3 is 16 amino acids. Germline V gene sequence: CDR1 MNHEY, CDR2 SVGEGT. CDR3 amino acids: CASSSRREIINEKLFF. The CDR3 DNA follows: TGTGCCAGCAGTTCGAGGAGAGAGATTATTAATGAAAAACTGTTTTTT.

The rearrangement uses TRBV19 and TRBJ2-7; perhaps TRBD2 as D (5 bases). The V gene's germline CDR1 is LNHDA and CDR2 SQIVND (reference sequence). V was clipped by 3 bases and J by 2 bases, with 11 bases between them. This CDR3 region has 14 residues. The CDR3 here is CASSIDEGTYEQYF. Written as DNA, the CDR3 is TGTGCCAGTAGTATCGATGAGGGAACCTACGAGCAGTACTTC.

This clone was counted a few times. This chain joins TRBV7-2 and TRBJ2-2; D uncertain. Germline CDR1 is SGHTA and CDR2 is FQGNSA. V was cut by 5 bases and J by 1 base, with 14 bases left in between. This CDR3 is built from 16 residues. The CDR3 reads CASSPRARRNTGELFF. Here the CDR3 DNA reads TGTGCCAGCAGCCCCCGCGCCCGCCGGAACACCGGGGAGCTGTTTTTT.

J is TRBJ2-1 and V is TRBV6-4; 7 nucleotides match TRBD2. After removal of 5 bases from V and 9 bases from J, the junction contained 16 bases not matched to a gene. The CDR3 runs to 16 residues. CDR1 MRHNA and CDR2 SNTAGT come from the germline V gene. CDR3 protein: CASSPSMGGGSGEQFF. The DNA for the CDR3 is TGTGCCAGCAGTCCCTCAATGGGGGGGGGTTCTGGTGAGCAGTTCTTC.

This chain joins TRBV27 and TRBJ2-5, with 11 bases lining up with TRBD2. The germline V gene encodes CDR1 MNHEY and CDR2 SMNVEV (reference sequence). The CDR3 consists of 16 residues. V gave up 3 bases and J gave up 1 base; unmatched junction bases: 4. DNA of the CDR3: TGTGCCAGCAGTTTCCAGACTAGCGGGACCCAAGAGACCCAGTACTTC. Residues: CASSFQTSGTQETQYF.

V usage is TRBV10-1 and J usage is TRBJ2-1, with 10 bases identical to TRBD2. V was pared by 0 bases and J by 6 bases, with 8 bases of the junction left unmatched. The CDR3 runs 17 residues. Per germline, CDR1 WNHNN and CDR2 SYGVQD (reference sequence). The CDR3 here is CASSESQRGGRGNEQFF. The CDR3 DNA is TGCGCCAGCAGTGAGTCCCAGCGGGGGGGCCGGGGCAATGAGCAGTTCTTC.

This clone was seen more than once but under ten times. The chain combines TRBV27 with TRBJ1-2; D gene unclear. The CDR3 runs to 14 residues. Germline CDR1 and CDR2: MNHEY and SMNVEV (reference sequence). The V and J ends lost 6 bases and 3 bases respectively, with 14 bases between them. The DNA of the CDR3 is TGTGCCAGCAGCCCGGTGTACGGGGACTATGGCTACACCTTC. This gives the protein CASSPVYGDYGYTF.

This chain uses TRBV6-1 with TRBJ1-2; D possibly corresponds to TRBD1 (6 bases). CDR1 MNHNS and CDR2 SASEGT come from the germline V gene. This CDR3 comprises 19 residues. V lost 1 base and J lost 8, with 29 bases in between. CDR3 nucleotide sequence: TGTGCCAGCAGTGAAGACCCAGGGGATGTGTTCAGTACGGCTCGCGGCTACACCTTC. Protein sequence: CASSEDPGDVFSTARGYTF.

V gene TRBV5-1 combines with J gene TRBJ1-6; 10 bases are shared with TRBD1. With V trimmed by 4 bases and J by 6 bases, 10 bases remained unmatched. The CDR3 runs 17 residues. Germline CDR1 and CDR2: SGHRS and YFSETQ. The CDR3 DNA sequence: TGCGCCAGCAGCAACTTTTACCGGGACAGGGGTAATTCACCCCTCCACTTT. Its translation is CASSNFYRDRGNSPLHF.

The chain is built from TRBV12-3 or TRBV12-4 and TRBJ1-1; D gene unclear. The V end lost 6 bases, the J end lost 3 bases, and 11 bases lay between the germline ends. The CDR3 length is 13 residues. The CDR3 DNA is TGTGCCAGCAGCGCCCAGAGGTACACTGAAGCTTTCTTT. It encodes CASSAQRYTEAFF.

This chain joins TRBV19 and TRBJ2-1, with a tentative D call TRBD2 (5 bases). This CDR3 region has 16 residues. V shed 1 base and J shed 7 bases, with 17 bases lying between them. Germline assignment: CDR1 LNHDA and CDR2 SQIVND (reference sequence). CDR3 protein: CASSIGSGMGWNEQFF. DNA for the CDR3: TGTGCCAGTAGTATAGGGTCGGGGATGGGATGGAATGAGCAGTTCTTC.

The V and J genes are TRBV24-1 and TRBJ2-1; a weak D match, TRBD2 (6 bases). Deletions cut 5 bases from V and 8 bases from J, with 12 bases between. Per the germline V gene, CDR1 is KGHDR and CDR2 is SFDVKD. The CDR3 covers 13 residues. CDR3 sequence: CATSGGIGHEQFF. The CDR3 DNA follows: TGTGCCACCAGTGGCGGGATTGGGCATGAGCAGTTCTTC.